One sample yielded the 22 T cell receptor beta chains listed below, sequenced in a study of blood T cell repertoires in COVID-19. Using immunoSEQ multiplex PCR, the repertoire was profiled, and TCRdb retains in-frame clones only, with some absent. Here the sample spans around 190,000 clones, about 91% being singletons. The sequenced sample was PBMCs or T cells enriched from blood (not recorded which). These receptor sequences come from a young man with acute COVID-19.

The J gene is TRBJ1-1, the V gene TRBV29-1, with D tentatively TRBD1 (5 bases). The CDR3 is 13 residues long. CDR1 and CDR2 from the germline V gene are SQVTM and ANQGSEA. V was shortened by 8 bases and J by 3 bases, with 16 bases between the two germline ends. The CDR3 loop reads CSFNFDSYTEAFF. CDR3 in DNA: TGCAGCTTTAACTTCGACAGCTACACTGAAGCTTTCTTT. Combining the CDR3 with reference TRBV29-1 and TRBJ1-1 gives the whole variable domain SAVISQKPSRDICQRGTSLTIQCQVDSQVTMMFWYRQQPGQSLTLIATANQGSEATYESGFVIDKFPISRPNLTFSTLTVSNMSPEDSSIYLCSFNFDSYTEAFFGQGTRLTVV.

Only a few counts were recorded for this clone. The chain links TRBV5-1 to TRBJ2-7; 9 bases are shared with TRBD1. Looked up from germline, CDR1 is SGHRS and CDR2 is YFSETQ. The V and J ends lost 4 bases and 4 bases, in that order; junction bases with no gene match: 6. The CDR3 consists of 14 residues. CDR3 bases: TGCGCCAGCAGCCTACTGGGACAGGGATACGAGCAGTACTTC. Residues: CASSLLGQGYEQYF. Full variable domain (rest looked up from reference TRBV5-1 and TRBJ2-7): KAGVTQTPRYLIKTRGQQVTLSCSPISGHRSVSWYQQTPGQGLQFLFEYFSETQRNKGNFPGRFSGRQFSNSRSEMNVSTLELGDSALYLCASSLLGQGYEQYFGPGTRLTVT.

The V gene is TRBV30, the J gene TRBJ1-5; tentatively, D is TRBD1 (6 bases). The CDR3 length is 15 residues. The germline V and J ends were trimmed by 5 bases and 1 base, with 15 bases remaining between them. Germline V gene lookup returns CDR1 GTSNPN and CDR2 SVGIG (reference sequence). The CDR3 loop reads CAWALGGASNQPQHF. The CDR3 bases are TGTGCCTGGGCCTTAGGGGGGGCAAGCAATCAGCCCCAGCATTTT.

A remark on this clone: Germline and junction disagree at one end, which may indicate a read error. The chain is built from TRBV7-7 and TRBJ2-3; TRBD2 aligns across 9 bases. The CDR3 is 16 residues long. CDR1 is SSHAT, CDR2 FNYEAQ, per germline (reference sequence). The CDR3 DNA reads TGTGCTAGCAGCTTAGAAGCGGGAGGCCCTACAGATACGCAGTATTTT. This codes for CASSLEAGGPTDTQYF.

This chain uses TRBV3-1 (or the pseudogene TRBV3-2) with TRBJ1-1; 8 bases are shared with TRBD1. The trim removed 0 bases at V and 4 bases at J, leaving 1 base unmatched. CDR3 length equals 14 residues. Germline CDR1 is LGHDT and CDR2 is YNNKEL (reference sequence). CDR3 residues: CASSQDDRGTEAFF. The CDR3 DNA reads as TGTGCCAGCAGCCAAGATGACAGGGGCACTGAAGCTTTCTTT.

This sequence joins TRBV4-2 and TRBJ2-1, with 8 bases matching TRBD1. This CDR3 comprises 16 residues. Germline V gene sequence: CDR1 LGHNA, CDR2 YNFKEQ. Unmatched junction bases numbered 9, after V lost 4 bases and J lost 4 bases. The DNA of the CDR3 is TGTGCCAGCAGCCCGAACCCGACAGGGGCTTACAATGAGCAGTTCTTC. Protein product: CASSPNPTGAYNEQFF.

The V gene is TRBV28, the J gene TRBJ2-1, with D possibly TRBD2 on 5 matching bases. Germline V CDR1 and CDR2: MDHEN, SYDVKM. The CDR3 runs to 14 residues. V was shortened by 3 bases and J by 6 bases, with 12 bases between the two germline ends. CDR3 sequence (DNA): TGTGCCAGCAGTTTTCCAACTAGTTTCAATGAGCAGTTCTTC. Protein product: CASSFPTSFNEQFF.

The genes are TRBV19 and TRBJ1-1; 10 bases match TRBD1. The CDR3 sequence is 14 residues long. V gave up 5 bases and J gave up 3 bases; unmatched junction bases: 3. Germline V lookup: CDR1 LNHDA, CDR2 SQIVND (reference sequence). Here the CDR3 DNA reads TGTGCCAGTAGTCCTGGGACAGGGGACACTGAAGCTTTCTTT. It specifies CASSPGTGDTEAFF.

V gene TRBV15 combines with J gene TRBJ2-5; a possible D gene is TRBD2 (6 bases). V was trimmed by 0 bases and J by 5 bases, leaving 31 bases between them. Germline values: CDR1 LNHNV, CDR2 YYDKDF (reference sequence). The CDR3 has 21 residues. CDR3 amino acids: CATSRDLSRDPKDGKTETQYF. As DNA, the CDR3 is TGTGCCACCAGCAGAGATCTTTCGCGGGACCCAAAGGACGGAAAAACTGAGACCCAGTACTTC.

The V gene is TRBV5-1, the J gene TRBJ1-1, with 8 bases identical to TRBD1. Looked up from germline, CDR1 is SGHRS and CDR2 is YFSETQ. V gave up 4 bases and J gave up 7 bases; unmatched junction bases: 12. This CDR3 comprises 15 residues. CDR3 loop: CASSANQGARREAFF. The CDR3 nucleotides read TGCGCCAGCAGCGCAAACCAGGGGGCGCGACGTGAAGCTTTCTTT.

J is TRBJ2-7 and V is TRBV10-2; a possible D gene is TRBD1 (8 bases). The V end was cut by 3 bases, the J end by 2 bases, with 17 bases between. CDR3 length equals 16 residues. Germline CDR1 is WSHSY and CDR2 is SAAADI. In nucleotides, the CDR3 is TGCGCCAGCAGTGATCAAACAGGGGGGGCCCCCTACGAGCAGTACTTC. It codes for CASSDQTGGAPYEQYF.

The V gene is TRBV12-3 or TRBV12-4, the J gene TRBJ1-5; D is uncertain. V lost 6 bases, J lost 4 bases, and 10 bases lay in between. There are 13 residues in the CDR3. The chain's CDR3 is CASRTGLNQPQHF. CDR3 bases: TGTGCCAGCAGGACGGGTTTGAATCAGCCCCAGCATTTT.

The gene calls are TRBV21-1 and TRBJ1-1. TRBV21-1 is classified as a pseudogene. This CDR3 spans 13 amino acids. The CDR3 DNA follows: TGTGCCAGCACCCCTGGAGGCAACACTGAAGCTTTCTTT. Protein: CASTPGGNTEAFF.

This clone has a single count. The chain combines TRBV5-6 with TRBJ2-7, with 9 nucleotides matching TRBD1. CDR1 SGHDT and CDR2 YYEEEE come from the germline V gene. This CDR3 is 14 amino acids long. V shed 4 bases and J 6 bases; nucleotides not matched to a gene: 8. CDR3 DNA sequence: TGTGCCAGCAGCCACCGGACAGGGGTGGGCGAGCAGTACTTC. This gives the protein CASSHRTGVGEQYF.

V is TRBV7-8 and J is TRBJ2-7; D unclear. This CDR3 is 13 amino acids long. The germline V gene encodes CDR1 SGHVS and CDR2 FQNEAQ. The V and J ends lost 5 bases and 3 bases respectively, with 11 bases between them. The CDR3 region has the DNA TGTGCCAGCAGCCACGGAGATCACTACGAGCAGTACTTC. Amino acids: CASSHGDHYEQYF.

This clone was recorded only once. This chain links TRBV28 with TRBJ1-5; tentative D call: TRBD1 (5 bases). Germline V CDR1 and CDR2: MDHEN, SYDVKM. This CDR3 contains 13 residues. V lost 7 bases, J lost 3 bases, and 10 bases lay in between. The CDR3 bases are TGTGCCAGCATGGGGCCTTACAATCAGCCCCAGCATTTT. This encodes CASMGPYNQPQHF. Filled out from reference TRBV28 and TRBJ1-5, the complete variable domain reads DVKVTQSSRYLVKRTGEKVFLECVQDMDHENMFWYRQDPGLGLRLIYFSYDVKMKEKGDIPEGYSVSREKKERFSLILESASTNQTSMYLCASMGPYNQPQHFGDGTRLSIL.

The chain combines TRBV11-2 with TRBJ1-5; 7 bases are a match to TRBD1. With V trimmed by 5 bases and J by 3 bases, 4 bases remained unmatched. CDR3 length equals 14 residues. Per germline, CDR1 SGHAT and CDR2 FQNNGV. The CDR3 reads CASSRTGTNQPQHF. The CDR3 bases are TGTGCCAGCAGCCGGACAGGAACCAATCAGCCCCAGCATTTT. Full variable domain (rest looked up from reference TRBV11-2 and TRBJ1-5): EAGVAQSPRYKIIEKRQSVAFWCNPISGHATLYWYQQILGQGPKLLIQFQNNGVVDDSQLPKDRFSAERLKGVDSTLKIQPAKLEDSAVYLCASSRTGTNQPQHFGDGTRLSIL.

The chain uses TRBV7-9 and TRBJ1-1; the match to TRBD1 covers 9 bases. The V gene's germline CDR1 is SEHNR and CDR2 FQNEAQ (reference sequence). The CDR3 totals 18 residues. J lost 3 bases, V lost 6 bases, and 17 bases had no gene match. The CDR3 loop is CASSLIWTGDVVDTEAFF. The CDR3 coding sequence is TGTGCCAGCAGTCTAATATGGACAGGGGATGTGGTCGACACTGAAGCTTTCTTT.

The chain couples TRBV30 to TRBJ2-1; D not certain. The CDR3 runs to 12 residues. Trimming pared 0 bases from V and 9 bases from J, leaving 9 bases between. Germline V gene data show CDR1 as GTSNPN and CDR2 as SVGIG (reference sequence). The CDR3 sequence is CAWSVPPFEQFF. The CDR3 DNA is TGTGCCTGGAGTGTTCCCCCTTTTGAGCAGTTCTTC.

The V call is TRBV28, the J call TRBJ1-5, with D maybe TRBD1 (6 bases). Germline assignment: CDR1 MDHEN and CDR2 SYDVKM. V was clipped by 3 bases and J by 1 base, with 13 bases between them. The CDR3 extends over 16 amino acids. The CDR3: CASSFTGLGSNQPQHF. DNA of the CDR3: TGTGCCAGCAGTTTTACAGGGCTGGGGAGCAATCAGCCCCAGCATTTT.

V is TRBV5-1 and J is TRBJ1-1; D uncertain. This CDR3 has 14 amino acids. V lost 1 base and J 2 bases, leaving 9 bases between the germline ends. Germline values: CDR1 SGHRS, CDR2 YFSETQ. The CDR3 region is CASSLMSVNTEAFF. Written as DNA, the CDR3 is TGCGCCAGCAGCTTGATGTCAGTAAACACTGAAGCTTTCTTT.

The CDR3, as DNA: TGTGCCAGCTGTCGGGACACTGAAGCTTTCTTT. Protein product: CASCRDTEAFF. J is TRBJ1-1 and V is TRBV28, with D unresolved. Germline CDR1 MDHEN, CDR2 SYDVKM. V was pared by 8 bases and J by 3 bases, with 7 bases between. The CDR3 runs to 11 residues.